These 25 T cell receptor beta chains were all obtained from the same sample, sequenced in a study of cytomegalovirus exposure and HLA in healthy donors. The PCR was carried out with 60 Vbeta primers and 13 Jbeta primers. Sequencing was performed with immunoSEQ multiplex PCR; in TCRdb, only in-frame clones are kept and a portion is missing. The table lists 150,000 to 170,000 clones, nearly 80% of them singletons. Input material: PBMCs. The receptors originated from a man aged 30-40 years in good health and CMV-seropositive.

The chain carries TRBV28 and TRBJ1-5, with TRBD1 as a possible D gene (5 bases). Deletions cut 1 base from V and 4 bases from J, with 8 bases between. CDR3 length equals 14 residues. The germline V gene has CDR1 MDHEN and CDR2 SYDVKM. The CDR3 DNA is TGTGCCAGCAGTTTATACGGGGGAAATCAGCCCCAGCATTTT. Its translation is CASSLYGGNQPQHF.

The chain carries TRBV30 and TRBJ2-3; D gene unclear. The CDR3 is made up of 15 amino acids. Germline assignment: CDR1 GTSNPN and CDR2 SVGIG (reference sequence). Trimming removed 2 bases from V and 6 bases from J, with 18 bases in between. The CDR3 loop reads CAWSSFTGGLDTQYF. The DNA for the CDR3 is TGTGCCTGGAGTTCCTTCACCGGTGGGCTGGATACGCAGTATTTT.

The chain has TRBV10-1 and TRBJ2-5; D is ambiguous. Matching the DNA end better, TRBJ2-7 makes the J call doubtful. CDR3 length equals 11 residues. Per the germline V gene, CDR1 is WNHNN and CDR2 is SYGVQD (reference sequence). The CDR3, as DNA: TGCGCCAGCACTCTTACCTACGAGCAGTACTTC. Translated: CASTLTYEQYF.

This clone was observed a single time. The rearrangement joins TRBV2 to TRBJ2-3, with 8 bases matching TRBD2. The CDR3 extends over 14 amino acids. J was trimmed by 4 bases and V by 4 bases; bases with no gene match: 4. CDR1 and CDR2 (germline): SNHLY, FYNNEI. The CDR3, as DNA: TGTGCCAGCAGTGCTGGCGGGAGGTCAGATACGCAGTATTTT. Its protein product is CASSAGGRSDTQYF.

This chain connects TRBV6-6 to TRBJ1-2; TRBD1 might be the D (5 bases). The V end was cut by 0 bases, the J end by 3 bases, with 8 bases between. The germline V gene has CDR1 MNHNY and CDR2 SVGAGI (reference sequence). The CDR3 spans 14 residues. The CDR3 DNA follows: TGTGCCAGCAGTTACTCCCAGGGTGACTATGGCTACACCTTC. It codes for CASSYSQGDYGYTF.

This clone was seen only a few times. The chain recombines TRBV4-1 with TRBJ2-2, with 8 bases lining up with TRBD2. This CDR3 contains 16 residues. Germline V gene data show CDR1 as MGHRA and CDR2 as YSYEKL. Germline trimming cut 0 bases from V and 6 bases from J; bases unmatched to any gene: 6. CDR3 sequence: CASSQDSLLAAGELFF. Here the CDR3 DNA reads TGCGCCAGCAGCCAAGATTCCCTACTAGCGGCCGGGGAGCTGTTTTTT.

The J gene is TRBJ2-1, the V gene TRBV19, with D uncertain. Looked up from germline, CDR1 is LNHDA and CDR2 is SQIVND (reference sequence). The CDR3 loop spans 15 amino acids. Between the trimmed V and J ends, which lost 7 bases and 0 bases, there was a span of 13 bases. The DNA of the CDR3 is TGTGCCAGTACTACAGCAATTAGCTCCTACAATGAGCAGTTCTTC. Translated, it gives CASTTAISSYNEQFF.

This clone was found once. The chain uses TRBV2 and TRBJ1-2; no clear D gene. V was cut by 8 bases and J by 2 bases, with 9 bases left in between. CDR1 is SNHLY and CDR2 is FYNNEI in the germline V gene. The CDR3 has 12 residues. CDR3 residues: CASARENYGYTF. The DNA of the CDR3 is TGTGCCAGCGCGAGGGAGAACTATGGCTACACCTTC.

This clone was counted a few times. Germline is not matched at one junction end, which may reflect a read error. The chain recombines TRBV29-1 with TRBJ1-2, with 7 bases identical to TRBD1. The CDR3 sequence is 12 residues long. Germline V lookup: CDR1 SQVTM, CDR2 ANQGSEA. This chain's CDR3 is CGVEQGNYGYTF. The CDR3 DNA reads TGCGGCGTCGAACAGGGGAACTATGGCTACACCTTC. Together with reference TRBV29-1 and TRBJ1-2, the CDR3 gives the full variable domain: SAVISQKPSRDICQRGTSLTIQCQVDSQVTMMFWYRQQPGQSLTLIATANQGSEATYESGFVIDKFPISRPNLTFSTLTVSNMSPEDSSIYLCGVEQGNYGYTFGSGTRLTVV.

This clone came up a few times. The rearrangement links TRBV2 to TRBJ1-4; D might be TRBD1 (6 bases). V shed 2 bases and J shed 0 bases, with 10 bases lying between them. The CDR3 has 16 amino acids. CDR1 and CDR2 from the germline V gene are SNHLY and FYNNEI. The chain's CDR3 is CASSEYRTATNEKLFF. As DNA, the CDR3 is TGTGCCAGCAGTGAATATAGGACAGCAACTAATGAAAAACTGTTTTTT.

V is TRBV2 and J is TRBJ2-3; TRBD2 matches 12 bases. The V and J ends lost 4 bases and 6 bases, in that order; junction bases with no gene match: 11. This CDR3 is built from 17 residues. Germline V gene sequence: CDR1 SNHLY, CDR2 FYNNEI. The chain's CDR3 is CASSGGLAGYVMDTQYF. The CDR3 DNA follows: TGTGCCAGCAGTGGGGGACTAGCGGGCTATGTGATGGATACGCAGTATTTT.

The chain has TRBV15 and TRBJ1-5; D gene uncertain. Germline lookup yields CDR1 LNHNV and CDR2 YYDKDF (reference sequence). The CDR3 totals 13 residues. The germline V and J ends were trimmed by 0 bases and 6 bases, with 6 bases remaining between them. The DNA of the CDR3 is TGTGCCACCAGCAGAGATCTCGTTCAGCCCCAGCATTTT. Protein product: CATSRDLVQPQHF.

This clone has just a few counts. The CDR3 loop is CASSLAGDRSTDTQYF. CDR3 DNA sequence: TGTGCCAGCAGCTTAGCAGGGGATCGTAGCACAGATACGCAGTATTTT. V usage is TRBV11-1 and J usage is TRBJ2-3, with D maybe TRBD1 (5 bases). The CDR3 consists of 16 residues. Per the germline V gene, CDR1 is SGHAT and CDR2 is FQDESV (reference sequence). Trimming shortened V by 0 bases and J by 0 bases, and 10 bases separated the two germline ends.

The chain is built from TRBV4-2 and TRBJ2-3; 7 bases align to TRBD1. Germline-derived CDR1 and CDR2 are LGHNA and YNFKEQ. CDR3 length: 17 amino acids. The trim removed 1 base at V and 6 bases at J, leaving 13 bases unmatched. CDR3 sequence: CASSQVGKGAFGDTQYF. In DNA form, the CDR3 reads TGTGCCAGCAGCCAAGTAGGGAAGGGGGCGTTTGGGGATACGCAGTATTTT.

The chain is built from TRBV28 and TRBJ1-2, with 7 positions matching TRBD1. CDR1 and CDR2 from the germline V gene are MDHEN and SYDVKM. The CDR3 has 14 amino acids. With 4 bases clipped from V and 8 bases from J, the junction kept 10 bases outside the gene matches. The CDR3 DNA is TGTGCCAGCAGTTCCCCGGGAAGGGGGCGGGGCTACACCTTC. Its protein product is CASSSPGRGRGYTF.

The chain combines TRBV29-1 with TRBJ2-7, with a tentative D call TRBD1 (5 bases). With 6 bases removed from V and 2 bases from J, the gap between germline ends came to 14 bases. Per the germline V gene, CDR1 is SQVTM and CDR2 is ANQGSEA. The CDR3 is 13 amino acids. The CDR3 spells CSVETELAYEQYF. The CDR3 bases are TGCAGCGTGGAGACAGAGCTGGCCTACGAGCAGTACTTC.

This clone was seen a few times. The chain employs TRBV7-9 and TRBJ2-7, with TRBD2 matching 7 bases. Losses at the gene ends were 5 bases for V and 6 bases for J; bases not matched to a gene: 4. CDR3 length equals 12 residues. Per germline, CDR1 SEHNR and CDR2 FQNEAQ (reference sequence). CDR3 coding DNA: TGTGCCAGCAGCCCGGGGGGTATCGAGCAGTACTTC. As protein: CASSPGGIEQYF.

CDR3 DNA sequence: TGTGCCAGCAGCCCTGCCGGGGGGGGCTCCTACGAGCAGTACTTC. Translated: CASSPAGGGSYEQYF. V and J are TRBV28 and TRBJ2-7; the match to TRBD2 covers 8 bases. The CDR3 extends over 15 amino acids. Germline loops: CDR1 MDHEN, CDR2 SYDVKM. With V trimmed by 6 bases and J by 0 bases, 7 bases remained unmatched.

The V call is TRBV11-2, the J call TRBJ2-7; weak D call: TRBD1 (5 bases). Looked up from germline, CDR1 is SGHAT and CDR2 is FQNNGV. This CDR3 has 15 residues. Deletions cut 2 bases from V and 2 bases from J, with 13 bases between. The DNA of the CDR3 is TGTGCCAGCAGCTTAAACATCGACAGACCCTACGAGCAGTACTTC. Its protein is CASSLNIDRPYEQYF.

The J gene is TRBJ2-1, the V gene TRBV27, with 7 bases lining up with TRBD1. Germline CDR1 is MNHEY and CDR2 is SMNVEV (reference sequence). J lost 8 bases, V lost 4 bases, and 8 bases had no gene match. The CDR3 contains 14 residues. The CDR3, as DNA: TGTGCCAGCAGTTCGCGGACAGGTTTCGATGAGCAGTTCTTC. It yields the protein CASSSRTGFDEQFF.

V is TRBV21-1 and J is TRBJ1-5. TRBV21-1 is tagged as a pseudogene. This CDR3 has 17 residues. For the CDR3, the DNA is TGTGCCAGCAGCACCCTAGCGGGGGTCTCGAGCAATCAGCCCCAGCATTTT. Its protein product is CASSTLAGVSSNQPQHF.

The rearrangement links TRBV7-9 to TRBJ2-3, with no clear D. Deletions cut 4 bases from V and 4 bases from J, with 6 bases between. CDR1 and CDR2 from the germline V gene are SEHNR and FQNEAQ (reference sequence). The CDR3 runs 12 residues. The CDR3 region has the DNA TGTGCCAGCAGCTCTTTCTCAGATACGCAGTATTTT. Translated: CASSSFSDTQYF.

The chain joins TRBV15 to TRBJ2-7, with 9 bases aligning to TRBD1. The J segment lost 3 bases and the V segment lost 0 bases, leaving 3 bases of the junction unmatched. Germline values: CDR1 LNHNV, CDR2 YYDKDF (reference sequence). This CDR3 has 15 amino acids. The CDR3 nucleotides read TGTGCCACCAGCAGAGATACGGGACAGGGCTACGAGCAGTACTTC. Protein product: CATSRDTGQGYEQYF.

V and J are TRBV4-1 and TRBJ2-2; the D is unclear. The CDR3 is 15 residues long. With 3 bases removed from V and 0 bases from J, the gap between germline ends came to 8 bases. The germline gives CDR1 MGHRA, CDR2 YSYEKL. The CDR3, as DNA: TGCGCCAGCAGCCAGGAGACTGCGAACACCGGGGAGCTGTTTTTT. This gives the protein CASSQETANTGELFF.

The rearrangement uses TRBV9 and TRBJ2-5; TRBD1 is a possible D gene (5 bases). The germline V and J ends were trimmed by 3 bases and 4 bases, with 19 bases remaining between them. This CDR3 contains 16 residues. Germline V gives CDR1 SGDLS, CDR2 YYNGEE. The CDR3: CASSATGTLQGETQYF. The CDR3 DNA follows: TGTGCCAGCAGCGCCACAGGTACCCTCCAGGGAGAGACCCAGTACTTC.